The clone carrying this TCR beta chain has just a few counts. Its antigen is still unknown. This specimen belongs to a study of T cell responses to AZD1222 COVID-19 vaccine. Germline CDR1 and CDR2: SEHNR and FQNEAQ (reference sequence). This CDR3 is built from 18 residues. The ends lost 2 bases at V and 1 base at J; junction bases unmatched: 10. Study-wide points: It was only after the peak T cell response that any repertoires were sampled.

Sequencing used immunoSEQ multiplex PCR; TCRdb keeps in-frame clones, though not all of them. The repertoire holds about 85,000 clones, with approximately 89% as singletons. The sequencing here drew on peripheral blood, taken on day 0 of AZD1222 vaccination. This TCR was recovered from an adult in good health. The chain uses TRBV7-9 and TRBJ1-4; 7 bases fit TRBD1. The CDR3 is CASSLFGRGKETNEKLFF. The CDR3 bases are TGTGCCAGCAGCTTATTCGGCAGGGGGAAAGAAACTAATGAAAAACTGTTTTTT.